Listed here are 22 T cell receptor beta chains from one sample, sequenced in a study of shared clonotypes between healthy human individuals. The method was immunoSEQ multiplex PCR; TCRdb's version includes in-frame clones alone and lacks a portion of them. The sample comprises about 1.5 million clones, 95% to 99% of which are singletons, and around 0.47% rests with the top ten. Material: naive CD4+ T cells sorted from blood. Subset in this sample: CD45RA+ positively selected. These receptors came from a man aged 30-40 years in good health.

This clone was seen only once. The chain recombines TRBV27 with TRBJ2-7; no clear D gene. The CDR3 loop spans 14 amino acids. Per the germline V gene, CDR1 is MNHEY and CDR2 is SMNVEV (reference sequence). V lost 3 bases, J lost 3 bases, and 12 bases lay in between. CDR3 nucleotide sequence: TGTGCCAGCAGTTTTTCGGACCTGAGCTACGAGCAGTACTTC. Protein product: CASSFSDLSYEQYF.

The chain has TRBV7-8 and TRBJ2-1; D perhaps matches TRBD2 (5 bases). Trimming removed 5 bases at V and 2 bases at J, with 19 bases between. CDR1 SGHVS and CDR2 FQNEAQ come from the germline V gene. CDR3 length: 17 residues. CDR3 residues: CASSPSNRELAYNEQFF. Here the CDR3 DNA reads TGTGCCAGCAGCCCCTCCAACCGGGAACTAGCCTACAATGAGCAGTTCTTC.

The rearrangement links TRBV7-9 to TRBJ1-2; TRBD1 matches at 8 bases. Germline assignment: CDR1 SEHNR and CDR2 FQNEAQ (reference sequence). The CDR3 loop spans 16 amino acids. Trimming took 1 base from V and 0 from J; bases not matched to a gene: 4. CDR3 sequence: CASSLGTGKTNYGYTF. In DNA form, the CDR3 reads TGTGCCAGCAGCTTAGGGACAGGGAAGACTAACTATGGCTACACCTTC.

The chain couples TRBV6-6 to TRBJ1-4, with D possibly matching TRBD1 (5 bases). The germline CDR1 and CDR2 sequences are MNHNY and SVGAGI (reference sequence). Deletions cut 8 bases from V and 5 bases from J, with 12 bases between. The CDR3 has 13 residues. The CDR3 sequence is CASCDRQNEKLFF. Written as DNA, the CDR3 is TGTGCCAGCTGCGACAGACAAAATGAAAAACTGTTTTTT.

V and J are TRBV11-2 and TRBJ2-7; 11 bases are a match to TRBD2. J gave up 2 bases and V 5 bases, and 5 bases lay outside the gene matches. CDR1 is SGHAT and CDR2 is FQNNGV in the germline V gene. The CDR3 totals 15 residues. The CDR3 sequence is CASSQGLAETYEQYF. The CDR3 DNA is TGTGCCAGCAGCCAGGGACTAGCGGAGACCTACGAGCAGTACTTC.

Written as DNA, the CDR3 is TGTGCCAGCAGTGAAGAGGGGGTAGCGGTCTACAATGAGCAGTTCTTC. It specifies CASSEEGVAVYNEQFF. The chain couples TRBV2 to TRBJ2-1; tentatively, D is TRBD1 or TRBD2 (6 bases each). Germline V gives CDR1 SNHLY, CDR2 FYNNEI. The CDR3 contains 16 residues. The germline V and J ends were trimmed by 1 base and 3 bases, with 13 bases remaining between them. The complete variable domain, with remaining parts taken from reference TRBV2 and TRBJ2-1, reads EPEVTQTPSHQVTQMGQEVILRCVPISNHLYFYWYRQILGQKVEFLVSFYNNEISEKSEIFDDQFSVERPDGSNFTLKIRSTKLEDSAMYFCASSEEGVAVYNEQFFGPGTRLTVL.

Regarding this clone: Germline and junction disagree at one end, which may indicate a read error. In DNA, the CDR3 is TGTGCTAGCAGCAGCGACAGGTCGAATGAGCAGTTCTTC. It translates to CASSSDRSNEQFF. This rearrangement joins TRBV7-7 to TRBJ2-1; possibly TRBD1 for D (6 bases). Per germline, CDR1 SSHAT and CDR2 FNYEAQ (reference sequence). There are 13 residues in the CDR3.

This chain joins TRBV28 and TRBJ1-1, with D uncertain. The germline V and J ends were trimmed by 1 base and 2 bases, with 14 bases remaining between them. CDR1 is MDHEN, CDR2 SYDVKM, per germline. CDR3 length equals 16 residues. CDR3 DNA: TGTGCCAGCAGTTTATTGGGCAGAGATTACAACACTGAAGCTTTCTTT. Amino acids: CASSLLGRDYNTEAFF. Combining the CDR3 with reference TRBV28 and TRBJ1-1 gives the whole variable domain DVKVTQSSRYLVKRTGEKVFLECVQDMDHENMFWYRQDPGLGLRLIYFSYDVKMKEKGDIPEGYSVSREKKERFSLILESASTNQTSMYLCASSLLGRDYNTEAFFGQGTRLTVV.

The chain recombines TRBV15 with TRBJ2-7; unclear D gene. Trimming cost V 3 bases and J 3 bases, with 27 bases left between them. The CDR3 has 19 residues. Germline lookup yields CDR1 LNHNV and CDR2 YYDKDF (reference sequence). The CDR3 here is CATSSPGLGGHTGGYEQYF. As DNA, the CDR3 is TGTGCCACCAGCAGCCCCGGTTTAGGCGGCCACACTGGTGGCTACGAGCAGTACTTC.

The CDR3 sequence is CASSPVKGNRLSYEQYF. The CDR3 DNA is TGTGCCAGCTCCCCAGTAAAGGGGAACAGACTATCCTACGAGCAGTACTTC. The rearrangement links TRBV18 to TRBJ2-7; either TRBD1 or TRBD2 may supply D (5 bases each). Germline assignment: CDR1 KGHSH and CDR2 LQKENI. The CDR3 runs to 17 residues. Trimming took off 6 bases at V and 1 base at J, with 22 bases between the two ends.

This chain uses TRBV6-6 with TRBJ1-2; a possible D gene is TRBD1 (6 bases). The germline CDR1 and CDR2 sequences are MNHNY and SVGAGI (reference sequence). V was cut by 0 bases and J by 6 bases, with 8 bases left in between. The CDR3 extends over 13 amino acids. CDR3 region: CASSYSGTHGYTF. The CDR3 DNA reads as TGTGCCAGCAGTTACTCAGGGACACATGGCTACACCTTC.

V usage is TRBV7-2 and J usage is TRBJ2-7, with D tentatively TRBD1 (5 bases). The V end was cut by 3 bases, the J end by 4 bases, with 13 bases between. Germline-derived CDR1 and CDR2 are SGHTA and FQGNSA. The CDR3 consists of 14 residues. The chain's CDR3 is CASSFERTQYEQYF. CDR3 bases: TGTGCCAGCAGCTTTGAAAGGACACAATACGAGCAGTACTTC.

The gene calls are TRBV12-5 and TRBJ1-2; D perhaps matches TRBD1 (6 bases). From germline, CDR1 is LGHNT and CDR2 FRNRAP. This CDR3 is 15 amino acids long. V was clipped by 5 bases and J by 0 bases, with 13 bases between them. CDR3 region: CASGPGEWANYGYTF. The CDR3, as DNA: TGTGCTAGTGGTCCAGGGGAGTGGGCTAACTATGGCTACACCTTC. Drawing the rest from reference TRBV12-5 and TRBJ1-2, the complete variable domain is DARVTQTPRHKVTEMGQEVTMRCQPILGHNTVFWYRQTMMQGLELLAYFRNRAPLDDSGMPKDRFSAEMPDATLATLKIQPSEPRDSAVYFCASGPGEWANYGYTFGSGTRLTVV.

This clone was observed a single time. This clone may be a read error of a much larger clone one base away. This rearrangement joins TRBV5-5 to TRBJ2-7, with 11 bases matching TRBD2. Looked up from germline, CDR1 is SGHKS and CDR2 is YYEKEE (reference sequence). V gave up 4 bases and J gave up 3 bases; unmatched junction bases: 6. This CDR3 region has 15 residues. CDR3 protein: CASSLGLADYYEQYF. DNA of the CDR3: TGTGCCAGCAGCCTGGGACTAGCGGATTACTACGAGCAGTACTTC.

The chain has TRBV5-1 and TRBJ1-2, with D maybe TRBD1 (6 bases). Between the trimmed V and J ends, which lost 4 bases and 5 bases, there was a span of 27 bases. The CDR3 extends over 18 amino acids. Germline V gene sequence: CDR1 SGHRS, CDR2 YFSETQ. Here the CDR3 reads CASSPAAGSPQRGYGYTF. The CDR3 DNA reads as TGCGCCAGCAGCCCGGCGGCCGGGAGCCCTCAAAGGGGGTATGGCTACACCTTC.

The rearrangement uses TRBV7-9 and TRBJ1-3, with D unresolved. The CDR3 length is 15 residues. V was trimmed by 5 bases and J by 8 bases, leaving 19 bases between them. Germline lookup yields CDR1 SEHNR and CDR2 FQNEAQ (reference sequence). The CDR3 sequence: CASSPRAGSGDTIYF. Here the CDR3 DNA reads TGTGCCAGCAGCCCCCGAGCCGGCTCCGGGGACACCATATATTTT.

DNA of the CDR3: TGTGCCAGCAGATCCGGGACAGGTTTTTCCTACGAGCAGTACTTC. It specifies CASRSGTGFSYEQYF. V gene TRBV28 combines with J gene TRBJ2-7, with 8 nucleotides matching TRBD1. CDR1 and CDR2 from the germline V gene are MDHEN and SYDVKM. The CDR3 loop spans 15 amino acids. Trimming took 6 bases from V and 1 from J; bases not matched to a gene: 8.

The chain recombines TRBV29-1 with TRBJ2-1; D may correspond to TRBD1 or TRBD2 (6 bases each). Germline CDR1 is SQVTM and CDR2 is ANQGSEA. Trimming stripped 8 bases from V and 5 bases from J, with 19 bases between. CDR3 length: 14 residues. The CDR3, as DNA: TGCAGCTCTGGGGGGCAGGGTGGGGACAATGAGCAGTTCTTC. The encoded protein is CSSGGQGGDNEQFF.

The chain recombines TRBV14 with TRBJ1-2; D is unresolved. The V end was cut by 0 bases, the J end by 4 bases, with 24 bases between. Germline assignment: CDR1 SGHDN and CDR2 FVKESK. The CDR3 extends over 19 amino acids. DNA for the CDR3: TGTGCCAGCAGCCAAGAATGGCACGCCTGGAATCTGTTATCCTATGGCTACACCTTC. It is translated as CASSQEWHAWNLLSYGYTF.

The chain couples TRBV13 to TRBJ1-3; D might be TRBD1 (5 bases). Trimming took 2 bases from V and 0 from J, leaving 11 bases between them. CDR1 PRHDT and CDR2 FYEKMQ come from the germline V gene (reference sequence). The CDR3 contains 16 residues. The CDR3 region has the DNA TGTGCCAGCAGCTTACAGGGAACTAGCTCTGGAAACACCATATATTTT. Translation: CASSLQGTSSGNTIYF.

This chain links TRBV5-6 with TRBJ2-5, with 10 bases matching TRBD1. The CDR3 extends over 14 amino acids. V trimming: 3 bases; J trimming: 6 bases; junction bases outside the gene matches: 5. Germline lookup yields CDR1 SGHDT and CDR2 YYEEEE. Here the CDR3 reads CASSSTGGGKTQYF. The CDR3 DNA follows: TGTGCCAGCAGCTCGACAGGGGGCGGAAAGACCCAGTACTTC.

The chain links TRBV10-2 to TRBJ2-1; no definite D call. V dropped 5 bases and J dropped 10 bases, with 15 bases sitting between them. The CDR3 length is 13 residues. Germline V CDR1 and CDR2: WSHSY, SAAADI. The CDR3 bases are TGCGCCAGCAGTAAGCCATCGCGAGGAGAGCAGTTCTTC. Its protein product is CASSKPSRGEQFF.